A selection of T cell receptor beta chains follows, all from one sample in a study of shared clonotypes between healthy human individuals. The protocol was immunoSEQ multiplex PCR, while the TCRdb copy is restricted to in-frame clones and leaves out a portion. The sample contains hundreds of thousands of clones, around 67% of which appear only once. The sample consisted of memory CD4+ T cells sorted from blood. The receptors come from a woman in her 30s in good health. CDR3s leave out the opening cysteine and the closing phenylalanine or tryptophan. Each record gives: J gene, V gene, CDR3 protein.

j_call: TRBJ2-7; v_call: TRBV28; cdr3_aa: ASSFTYYEQY
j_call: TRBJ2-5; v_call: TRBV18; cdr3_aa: ASSPPSKGTQY
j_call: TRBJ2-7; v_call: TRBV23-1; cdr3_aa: ASSQSFLAGPYEQY
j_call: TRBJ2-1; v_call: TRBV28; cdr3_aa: ASRRDNEQF
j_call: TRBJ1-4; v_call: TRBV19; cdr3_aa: ASSFGQGGREKLF
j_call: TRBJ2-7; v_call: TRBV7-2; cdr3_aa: ASSLLYRDYEQY
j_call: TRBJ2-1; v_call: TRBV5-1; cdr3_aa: ASSLVGEYNEQF
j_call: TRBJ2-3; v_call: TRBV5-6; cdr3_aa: ASSLGLAGRTDTQY
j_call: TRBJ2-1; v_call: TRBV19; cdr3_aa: ASSHFVSGRKNEQF
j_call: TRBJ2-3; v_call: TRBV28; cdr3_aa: ASSSWWQGGGTDTQY
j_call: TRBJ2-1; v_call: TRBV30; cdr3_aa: AWSVPGKGGGEQF
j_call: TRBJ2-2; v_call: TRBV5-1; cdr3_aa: ASSLEGTLYTGELF
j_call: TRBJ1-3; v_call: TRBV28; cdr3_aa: ASTPPYGSGNTIY
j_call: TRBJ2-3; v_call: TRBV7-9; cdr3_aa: ASSLEGRLVDTQY
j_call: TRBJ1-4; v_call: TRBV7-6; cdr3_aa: ASSSVGQPPKEKLF
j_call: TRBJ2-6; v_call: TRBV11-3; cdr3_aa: ASSSGGAGANVLT
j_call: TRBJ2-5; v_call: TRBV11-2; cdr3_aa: ASSRRALEETQY
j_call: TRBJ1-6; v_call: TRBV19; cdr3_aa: ASSKIQSETPLH
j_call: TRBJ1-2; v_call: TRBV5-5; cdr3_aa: ASSLEDRVYGYT
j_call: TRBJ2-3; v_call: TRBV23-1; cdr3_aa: ASSQFRQGSTDTQY
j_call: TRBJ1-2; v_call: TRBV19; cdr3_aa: ASTTNSDSYGYT
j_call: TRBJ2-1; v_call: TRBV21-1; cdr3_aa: ASSPLGLAGAGANEQF
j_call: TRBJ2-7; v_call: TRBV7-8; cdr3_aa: ASSPWTSSYEQY
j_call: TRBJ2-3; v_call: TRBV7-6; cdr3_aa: ASSLAHGGPTDTQY
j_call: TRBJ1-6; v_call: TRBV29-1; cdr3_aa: SVQWSLNSPLH
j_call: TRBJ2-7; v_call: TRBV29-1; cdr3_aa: SVEESYEQY
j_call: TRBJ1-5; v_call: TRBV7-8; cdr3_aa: ASRRDGGNDASNQPQH
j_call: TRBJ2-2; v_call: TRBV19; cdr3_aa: ASGLLQGGYTGELF
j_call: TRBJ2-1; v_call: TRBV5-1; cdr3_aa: SSSLDYNEQF
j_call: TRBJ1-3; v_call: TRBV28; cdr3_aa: ASSFASSGNTIY
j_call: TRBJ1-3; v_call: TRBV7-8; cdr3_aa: ASSPQYRGGGNTIY
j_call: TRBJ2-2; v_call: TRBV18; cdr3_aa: ASSPQPSGPNTGELF
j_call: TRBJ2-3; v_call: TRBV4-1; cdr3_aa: ASSQSIAGSTDTQY
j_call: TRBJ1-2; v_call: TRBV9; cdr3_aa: ASSAGTENYGYT
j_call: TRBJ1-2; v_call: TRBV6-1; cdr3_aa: ASSEVGGYT
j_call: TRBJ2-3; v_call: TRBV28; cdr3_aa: ASSPGTASSTDTQY
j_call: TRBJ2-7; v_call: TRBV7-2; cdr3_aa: ASSSLRGSLYKEQY
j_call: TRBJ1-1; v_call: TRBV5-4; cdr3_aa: ASSLDPSRGSEAF
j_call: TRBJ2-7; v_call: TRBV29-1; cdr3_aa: SAGVLAGGRDEQY
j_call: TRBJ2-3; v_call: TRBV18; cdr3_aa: ASSPLEADTQY